In its sample, the clone carrying this T cell receptor (beta chain) was seen a few times. This CDR3 spans 15 amino acids. The V gene end was trimmed by 4 bases and the J gene end by 6 bases; junction bases not matched to a gene: 8. Germline V CDR1 and CDR2: DFQATT, SNEGSKA (reference sequence). Using RNA transcripts as the source, TCR beta CDR3 regions were amplified. The study used the HTBI primer set for a first-round RT-PCR of the TCR CDR3. TCRdb redid the calling of the multiplex PCR reads with MiXCR, one entry per CDR3 protein. The top ten hold roughly 4.8% of the sample, which has approximately 410,000 distinct CDR3 sequences, about 13% seen once. These data come from a study of T cells in Graves' hyperthyroidism and ophthalmopathy.

The origin of this receptor is a woman under 30 with Graves' hyperthyroidism. The specimen was blood. The chain joins TRBV20-1 to TRBJ1-6, with 8 bases fitting TRBD1. This CDR3 is CSANHQGALNSPLHF. The CDR3 DNA is TGCAGTGCTAACCACCAGGGGGCCCTTAATTCACCCCTCCACTTT.